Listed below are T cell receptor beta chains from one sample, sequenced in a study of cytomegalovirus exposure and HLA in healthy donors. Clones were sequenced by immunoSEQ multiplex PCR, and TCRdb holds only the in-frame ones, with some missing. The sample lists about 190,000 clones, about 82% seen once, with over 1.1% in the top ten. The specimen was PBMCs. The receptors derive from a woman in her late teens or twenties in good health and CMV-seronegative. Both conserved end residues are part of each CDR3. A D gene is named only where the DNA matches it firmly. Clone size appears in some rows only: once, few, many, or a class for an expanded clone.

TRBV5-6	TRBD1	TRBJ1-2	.	CASSLDRGTYGYTF	TGTGCCAGCAGCTTGGACAGGGGGACGTATGGCTACACCTTC
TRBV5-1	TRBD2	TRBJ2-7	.	CASSRTGLAGGEYEQYF	TGCGCCAGCAGCAGAACGGGACTAGCGGGAGGGGAATACGAGCAGTACTTC
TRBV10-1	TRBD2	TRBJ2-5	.	CASSDRPASGKETQYF	TGCGCCAGCAGTGATCGCCCCGCTAGCGGGAAAGAGACCCAGTACTTC
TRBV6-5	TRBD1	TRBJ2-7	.	CASRGQETYEQYF	TGTGCCAGCAGGGGACAGGAGACCTACGAGCAGTACTTC
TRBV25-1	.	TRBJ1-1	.	CASSDSSAGGTEAFF	TGTGCCAGCAGCGACTCCTCCGCGGGGGGCACTGAAGCTTTCTTT
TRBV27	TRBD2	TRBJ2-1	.	CASSFDCSSGSDEQFF	TGTGCCAGCAGTTTTGATTGCTCTAGCGGGAGCGATGAGCAGTTCTTC
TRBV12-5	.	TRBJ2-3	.	CASGPAATNTDTQYF	TGTGCTAGTGGCCCTGCGGCCACAAACACAGATACGCAGTATTTT
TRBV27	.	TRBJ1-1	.	CASSGALNTEAFF	TGTGCCAGCAGTGGGGCCCTGAACACTGAAGCTTTCTTT
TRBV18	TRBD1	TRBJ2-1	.	CASSRQGVSYNEQFF	TGTGCCAGCTCGCGACAGGGGGTGTCCTACAATGAGCAGTTCTTC
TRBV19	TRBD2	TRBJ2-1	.	CASRWGGGYNEQFF	TGTGCCAGTAGATGGGGCGGGGGTTACAATGAGCAGTTCTTC
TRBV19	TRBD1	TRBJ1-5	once	CASREGRGNQPQHF	TGTGCCAGTCGCGAGGGCAGGGGGAATCAGCCCCAGCATTTT
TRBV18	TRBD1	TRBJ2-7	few	CASSPATGSYEQYF	TGTGCCAGCTCACCCGCGACAGGGTCCTACGAGCAGTACTTC
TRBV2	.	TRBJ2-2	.	CASRGQANTGELFF	TGTGCCAGCAGGGGCCAGGCGAACACCGGGGAGCTGTTTTTT
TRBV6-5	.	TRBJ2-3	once	CASSSGIVPDTQYF	TGTGCCAGCAGTTCAGGAATAGTGCCAGATACGCAGTATTTT
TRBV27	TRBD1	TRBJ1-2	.	CASSTGQGYGYTF	TGTGCCAGCAGTACTGGACAGGGCTATGGCTACACCTTC
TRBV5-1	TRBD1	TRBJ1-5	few	CASSEGQGLNQPQHF	TGCGCCAGCAGCGAAGGACAGGGGCTCAATCAGCCCCAGCATTTT
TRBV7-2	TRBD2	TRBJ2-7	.	CASSLAGGGAFYEQYF	TGTGCCAGCAGCTTAGCTGGCGGGGGGGCGTTCTACGAGCAGTACTTC
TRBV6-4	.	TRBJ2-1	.	CASSDFGGLYNEQFF	TGTGCCAGCAGTGATTTTGGCGGGCTCTACAATGAGCAGTTCTTC
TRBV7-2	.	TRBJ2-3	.	CASSPIASTDTQYF	TGTGCCAGCAGCCCTATTGCTAGCACAGATACGCAGTATTTT
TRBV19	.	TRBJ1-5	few	CASKWSPGNQPQHF	TGTGCCAGTAAGTGGTCCCCGGGAAATCAGCCCCAGCATTTT
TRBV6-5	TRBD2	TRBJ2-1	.	CASSYLLAGNYNEQFF	TGTGCCAGCAGTTACTTACTAGCGGGGAATTACAATGAGCAGTTCTTC
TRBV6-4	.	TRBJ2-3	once	CASSVQSTDTQYF	TGTGCCAGCAGTGTCCAGAGCACAGATACGCAGTATTTT
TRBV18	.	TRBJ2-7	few	CASSPLNGVEQYF	TGTGCCAGCTCACCACTCAACGGGGTCGAGCAGTACTTC
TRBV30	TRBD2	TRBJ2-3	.	CAWSSGTSGRGPRTDTQYF	TGTGCCTGGAGTTCCGGGACTAGCGGGAGAGGACCGCGCACAGATACGCAGTATTTT
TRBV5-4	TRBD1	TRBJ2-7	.	CASSSAPGQGADEQYF	TGTGCCAGCAGCTCCGCCCCGGGACAGGGGGCTGACGAGCAGTACTTC
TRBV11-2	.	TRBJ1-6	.	CASSPGSSYNSPLHF	TGTGCCAGCAGCCCTGGGAGCTCCTATAATTCACCCCTCCACTTT
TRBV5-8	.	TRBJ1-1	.	CASSLRYQGAEAFF	TGTGCCAGCAGCTTGAGGTACCAGGGCGCTGAAGCTTTCTTT
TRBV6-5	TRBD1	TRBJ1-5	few	CASSYSGQAVQPQHF	TGTGCCAGCAGTTACTCTGGACAGGCCGTTCAGCCCCAGCATTTT
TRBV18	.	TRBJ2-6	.	CASSLEGRSGANVLTF	TGTGCCAGCTCACTTGAGGGGAGGTCTGGGGCCAACGTCCTGACTTTC
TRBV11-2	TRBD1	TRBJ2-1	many	CASSFRTGGIRDEQFF	TGTGCCAGCAGCTTTAGGACAGGGGGAATCAGGGATGAGCAGTTCTTC
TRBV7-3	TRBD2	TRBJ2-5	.	CASSFLIAGVQETQYF	TGTGCCAGCAGCTTTTTAATAGCGGGCGTGCAAGAGACCCAGTACTTC
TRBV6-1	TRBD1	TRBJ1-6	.	CASSGNRGPSGSPLHF	TGTGCCAGCAGTGGGAACAGGGGGCCTTCGGGTTCACCCCTCCACTTT
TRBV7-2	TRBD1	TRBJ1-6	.	CASSPRQGISPLHF	TGTGCCAGCAGCCCCAGACAGGGCATTTCACCCCTCCACTTT
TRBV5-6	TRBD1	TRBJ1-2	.	CASSLGDRGFGYTF	TGTGCCAGCAGCTTGGGGGACAGGGGATTTGGCTACACCTTC
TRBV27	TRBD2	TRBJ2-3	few	CASSSLTSAPTDTQYF	TGTGCCAGCAGTTCCCTCACTAGCGCCCCCACAGATACGCAGTATTTT
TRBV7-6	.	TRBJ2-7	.	CASSLGAGRGDPYEQYF	TGTGCCAGCAGCTTAGGTGCGGGCCGCGGTGATCCCTACGAGCAGTACTTC
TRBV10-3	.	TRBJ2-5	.	CAISGAGSGTQYF	TGTGCCATCAGTGGGGCGGGATCGGGGACCCAGTACTTC